The 7 T cell receptor beta chains listed next were all sequenced from one sample in a study of blood T cells in healthy people across ages. Combining a sample-barcoded 5' primer with a J-beta primer mix, a second PCR ran for roughly 7 to 11 cycles. TCRdb itself ran the 5' RACE reads through MiXCR, one entry per CDR3 protein. The sample lists fewer than 600,000 distinct CDR3 sequences; approximately 26% were seen once. These data were likewise used in another study, on T cells of mothers and their children.

Sequencing was performed on blood. The receptor source for this set is a boy aged 2 to 9 in good health.

The J gene is TRBJ2-2, the V gene TRBV20-1; D may be TRBD1 or TRBD2 (5 bases each). The V and J ends lost 3 bases and 0 bases respectively, with 11 bases between them. The CDR3 runs to 15 residues. Germline V lookup: CDR1 DFQATT, CDR2 SNEGSKA (reference sequence). CDR3 amino acids: CSASRGPANTGELFF. The CDR3, as DNA: TGCAGTGCTAGTAGGGGACCCGCGAACACCGGGGAGCTGTTTTTT.

V usage is TRBV9 and J usage is TRBJ2-1; 7 bases agree with TRBD2. Germline V gene lookup returns CDR1 SGDLS and CDR2 YYNGEE. V lost 4 bases and J lost 2; bases outside the gene matches: 9. The CDR3 has 16 residues. This CDR3 reads CASSPSTAGAYNEQFF. CDR3 coding DNA: TGTGCCAGCAGCCCGTCCACGGCGGGGGCCTACAATGAGCAGTTCTTC.

A few counts support this clonotype. CDR3 DNA sequence: TGTGCCAGCAGCTTAGCCGGCGGAACTAATGAAAAACTGTTTTTT. It yields the protein CASSLAGGTNEKLFF. The chain joins TRBV7-2 to TRBJ1-4, with D unresolved. Trimming took 0 bases from V and 1 from J, leaving 6 bases between them. The CDR3 is made up of 15 amino acids. Germline values: CDR1 SGHTA, CDR2 FQGNSA.

The chain employs TRBV6-5 and TRBJ2-4, with D unresolved. The germline V gene encodes CDR1 MNHEY and CDR2 SVGAGI. The V gene lost 2 bases and the J gene lost 5 bases, with 4 bases spanning the gap. The CDR3 spans 12 residues. The CDR3 region has the DNA TGTGCCAGCAGTTACGACCAAAACATTCAGTACTTC. As protein: CASSYDQNIQYF.

The chain employs TRBV2 and TRBJ1-6, with D unclear. Trimming shortened V by 2 bases and J by 0 bases, and 2 bases separated the two germline ends. The germline V gene encodes CDR1 SNHLY and CDR2 FYNNEI. This CDR3 has 14 residues. The CDR3: CASSERSYNSPLHF. In DNA form, the CDR3 reads TGTGCCAGCAGTGAACGCTCCTATAATTCACCCCTCCACTTT.

This clonotype was detected ten times or more. The junction departs from the called germline gene at one end, perhaps through a read error. This chain connects TRBV4-3 to TRBJ2-1, with TRBD2 matching over 7 bases. This CDR3 region has 15 residues. Germline lookup yields CDR1 LGHNA and CDR2 YSLEER. The CDR3 reads CASSQGLADYNEQFF. CDR3 sequence (DNA): TGCGCCAGCAGCCAAGGGCTAGCGGACTACAATGAACAGTTCTTC.

The sample holds a few counts of this clonotype. The V and J genes are TRBV4-3 and TRBJ2-2, with no clear D. Trimming removed 0 bases from V and 5 bases from J, with 4 bases in between. CDR1 and CDR2 (germline): LGHNA, YSLEER. This CDR3 contains 13 residues. The CDR3 loop is CASSQDVTGELFF. In DNA, the CDR3 is TGCGCCAGCAGCCAAGATGTAACCGGGGAGCTGTTTTTT.